The 5 T cell receptor beta chains given below trace back to one sample, sequenced in a study of blood T cell repertoires in COVID-19. The method was immunoSEQ multiplex PCR; TCRdb's version includes in-frame clones alone and lacks a portion of them. The table lists around 110,000 clones, approximately 90% of them singletons. The sequenced material came from peripheral blood. Source of these receptors: a man aged 35 to 55 with acute or convalescent COVID-19.

J is TRBJ1-2 and V is TRBV7-2; the match to TRBD1 covers 9 bases. Losses at the gene ends were 5 bases for V and 12 bases for J; bases not matched to a gene: 10. The CDR3 is made up of 13 amino acids. Germline loops: CDR1 SGHTA, CDR2 FQGNSA. Here the CDR3 DNA reads TGTGCCAGCAGCCCCAGACAGGGGGGTTTAAACACCTTC. Its protein is CASSPRQGGLNTF.

V usage is TRBV30 and J usage is TRBJ1-2; a possible D gene is TRBD1 (6 bases). Between the trimmed V and J ends, which lost 3 bases and 6 bases, there was a span of 14 bases. The CDR3 has 13 residues. CDR1 and CDR2 from the germline V gene are GTSNPN and SVGIG (reference sequence). This chain's CDR3 is CAWSKGGDHGYTF. The DNA of the CDR3 is TGTGCCTGGAGCAAAGGGGGGGATCATGGCTACACCTTC.

This chain links TRBV24-1 with TRBJ2-3; TRBD1 aligns across 9 bases. CDR1 and CDR2 from the germline V gene are KGHDR and SFDVKD. The length of the CDR3 is 15 residues. V shed 3 bases, J shed 3 bases, and the junction held 3 bases outside the gene matches. Here the CDR3 reads CATSDGGQGTDTQYF. The CDR3 DNA follows: TGTGCCACCAGTGATGGGGGACAGGGAACAGATACGCAGTATTTT.

This chain uses TRBV24-1 with TRBJ2-3, with 9 bases aligning to TRBD2. Germline CDR1 KGHDR, CDR2 SFDVKD. The CDR3 runs 16 residues. J was trimmed by 1 base and V by 6 bases; bases with no gene match: 7. In DNA, the CDR3 is TGTGCCACCAGTAATGTAGCGGGAGAGCGCACAGATACGCAGTATTTT. Amino acids: CATSNVAGERTDTQYF.

The J gene is TRBJ1-5, the V gene TRBV30; possible D gene TRBD1, 5 bases. CDR1 and CDR2 from the germline V gene are GTSNPN and SVGIG (reference sequence). V lost 4 bases, J lost 2 bases, and 12 bases lay in between. The CDR3 totals 14 residues. The CDR3 spells CAWNRAGRNQPQHF. As DNA, the CDR3 is TGTGCCTGGAATAGGGCAGGGCGCAATCAGCCCCAGCATTTT.